The 17 T cell receptor beta chains below all came from one sample that was sequenced in a study of blood T cell repertoires in COVID-19. Profiling relied on immunoSEQ multiplex PCR, and the TCRdb table lists in-frame clones only, not all of them. The sample consists of approximately 82,000 clones, just under 85% of them appearing once. Specimen: peripheral blood. These receptors came from a woman between 65 and 79 years old with active or convalescent COVID-19.

The chain couples TRBV19 to TRBJ1-2; 7 nucleotides line up with TRBD1. Germline CDR1 LNHDA, CDR2 SQIVND (reference sequence). V was pared by 7 bases and J by 6 bases, with 11 bases of the junction left unmatched. The CDR3 runs 14 residues. The CDR3: CASIASDRYHGYTF. The CDR3 DNA reads as TGTGCCAGTATTGCCTCGGACAGGTACCATGGCTACACCTTC.

This clone was detected once. This sequence joins TRBV5-4 and TRBJ1-4; 8 bases fit TRBD1. Losses at the gene ends were 4 bases for V and 5 bases for J; bases not matched to a gene: 10. Germline CDR1 and CDR2: SGHNT and YYREEE (reference sequence). The CDR3 covers 16 residues. CDR3 sequence (DNA): TGTGCCAGCAGCCGGGCCCGGGGACAGGAGAATGAAAAACTGTTTTTT. Protein sequence: CASSRARGQENEKLFF. Based on the CDR3 plus reference TRBV5-4 and TRBJ1-4, the full variable domain is ETGVTQSPTHLIKTRGQQVTLRCSSQSGHNTVSWYQQALGQGPQFIFQYYREEENGRGNFPPRFSGLQFPNYSSELNVNALELDDSALYLCASSRARGQENEKLFFGSGTQLSVL.

This rearrangement joins TRBV3-1 (or the pseudogene TRBV3-2) to TRBJ1-1; D might be TRBD1 (5 bases). Trimming left V 1 base short and J 4 bases short, with 13 bases between. The CDR3 is 15 amino acids. Germline V gene sequence: CDR1 LGHDT, CDR2 YNNKEL (reference sequence). The CDR3 spells CASSQARIGGTEAFF. CDR3 nucleotides: TGTGCCAGCAGCCAAGCCCGGATCGGGGGCACTGAAGCTTTCTTT.

This chain connects TRBV9 to TRBJ1-1; D uncertain. Trimming pared 3 bases from V and 4 bases from J, leaving 13 bases between. The CDR3 has 14 residues. Per the germline V gene, CDR1 is SGDLS and CDR2 is YYNGEE. The CDR3 DNA reads TGTGCCAGCAGCGCCCGAGGCGGGGTCACTGAAGCTTTCTTT. Its protein is CASSARGGVTEAFF.

The chain is built from TRBV6-6 and TRBJ1-3, with D maybe TRBD1 (6 bases). The V end lost 5 bases, the J end lost 2 bases, and 13 bases lay between the germline ends. Germline lookup yields CDR1 MNHNY and CDR2 SVGAGI (reference sequence). This CDR3 spans 15 amino acids. The CDR3 is CASSPTGFPGNTIYF. The CDR3 coding sequence is TGTGCCAGCAGTCCCACAGGGTTTCCTGGAAACACCATATATTTT.

The gene calls are TRBV2 and TRBJ1-5; 8 bases fit TRBD1. Germline trimming cut 6 bases from V and 3 bases from J; bases unmatched to any gene: 7. Per germline, CDR1 SNHLY and CDR2 FYNNEI. The CDR3 covers 15 residues. As DNA, the CDR3 is TGTGCCAGCAGACTCGACAGGGGCTACAATCAGCCCCAGCATTTT. Protein: CASRLDRGYNQPQHF.

This chain links TRBV20-1 with TRBJ1-5; maybe TRBD1 (5 bases). The germline V gene has CDR1 DFQATT and CDR2 SNEGSKA (reference sequence). V was shortened by 4 bases and J by 9 bases, with 10 bases between the two germline ends. The CDR3 spans 11 residues. The chain's CDR3 is CSANTGGPQHF. CDR3 bases: TGCAGTGCTAACACGGGGGGGCCCCAGCATTTT.

J is TRBJ1-5 and V is TRBV28, with 10 bases matching TRBD1. The V gene end was trimmed by 5 bases and the J gene end by 9 bases; junction bases not matched to a gene: 10. CDR1 and CDR2 from the germline V gene are MDHEN and SYDVKM. The CDR3 is made up of 15 amino acids. CDR3 region: CASSPALTGGRPQHF. Written as DNA, the CDR3 is TGTGCCAGCAGTCCCGCACTGACAGGGGGCAGGCCCCAGCATTTT.

The V gene is TRBV5-1, the J gene TRBJ2-5, with TRBD1 as a possible D gene (5 bases). Germline V lookup: CDR1 SGHRS, CDR2 YFSETQ. The CDR3 is 13 amino acids. Trimming took off 2 bases at V and 4 bases at J, with 9 bases between the two ends. The CDR3 protein is CASSFSGLETQYF. CDR3 in DNA: TGCGCCAGCAGCTTCTCAGGGTTAGAGACCCAGTACTTC.

This clone was seen only a few times. The chain employs TRBV3-1 (or the pseudogene TRBV3-2) and TRBJ2-7; TRBD2 is a possible D gene (9 bases). V was trimmed by 4 bases and J by 7 bases, leaving 17 bases between them. This CDR3 comprises 14 residues. Germline loops: CDR1 LGHDT, CDR2 YNNKEL (reference sequence). The CDR3, as DNA: TGTGCCAGCAGCCTGGGACAGGCGGGGGGGGAGCAGTACTTC. Its translation: CASSLGQAGGEQYF.

The rearrangement joins TRBV15 to TRBJ2-7, with no clear D. Trimming took 5 bases from V and 4 from J, leaving 15 bases between them. CDR1 and CDR2 from the germline V gene are LNHNV and YYDKDF (reference sequence). The CDR3 contains 14 residues. In DNA form, the CDR3 reads TGTGCCACCAGCCTAGGAAGTAGCCAATACGAGCAGTACTTC. Residues: CATSLGSSQYEQYF.

The chain has TRBV24-1 and TRBJ2-2; 10 positions match TRBD1. This CDR3 region has 23 residues. Germline loops: CDR1 KGHDR, CDR2 SFDVKD. Losses at the gene ends were 2 bases for V and 0 bases for J; bases not matched to a gene: 20. The CDR3 reads CATSDYCEPRTGGGDANTGELFF. The CDR3 DNA reads as TGTGCCACCAGTGATTATTGTGAACCTCGGACAGGGGGAGGCGACGCGAACACCGGGGAGCTGTTTTTT.

V is TRBV5-1 and J is TRBJ2-4; 7 bases map to TRBD2. With V trimmed by 4 bases and J by 8 bases, 9 bases remained unmatched. The CDR3 has 14 residues. The germline V gene encodes CDR1 SGHRS and CDR2 YFSETQ. The CDR3 here is CASSPGPSGDIQYF. The CDR3 DNA reads as TGCGCCAGCAGCCCCGGCCCGAGCGGGGACATTCAGTACTTC.

This chain joins TRBV2 and TRBJ1-5, with 7 bases matching TRBD1. Unmatched junction bases numbered 14, after V lost 6 bases and J lost 9 bases. The CDR3 is 15 amino acids. The V gene's germline CDR1 is SNHLY and CDR2 FYNNEI. The CDR3 DNA reads TGTGCCAGCAGCGCCCAGGCCCAGGGGGTTGCGCCCCAGCATTTT. As protein: CASSAQAQGVAPQHF.

The genes are TRBV6-5 and TRBJ2-3, with D possibly TRBD2 on 5 matching bases. The CDR3 extends over 14 amino acids. V shed 0 bases and J shed 6 bases, with 10 bases lying between them. Germline V gives CDR1 MNHEY, CDR2 SVGAGI. The CDR3 here is CASSYSPIADTQYF. The CDR3 DNA reads TGTGCCAGCAGTTACTCCCCGATAGCGGATACGCAGTATTTT.

The rearrangement uses TRBV7-2 and TRBJ1-4; 9 nucleotides match TRBD1. In germline, CDR1 is SGHTA, CDR2 FQGNSA. The CDR3 is 16 residues long. The V and J ends lost 3 bases and 10 bases, in that order; junction bases with no gene match: 12. DNA for the CDR3: TGTGCCAGCAGCTTCCGGCGGGGACAGGGCTTTGGAAAACTGTTTTTT. Its translation: CASSFRRGQGFGKLFF.

The rearrangement links TRBV14 to TRBJ1-1, with unresolved D. The ends were cut back, 5 bases at V and 3 bases at J, with 10 bases in the middle. CDR3 size: 13 residues. Germline loops: CDR1 SGHDN, CDR2 FVKESK. This CDR3 is CASSAVRDTEAFF. The CDR3 nucleotides read TGTGCCAGCAGCGCCGTGAGGGACACTGAAGCTTTCTTT.